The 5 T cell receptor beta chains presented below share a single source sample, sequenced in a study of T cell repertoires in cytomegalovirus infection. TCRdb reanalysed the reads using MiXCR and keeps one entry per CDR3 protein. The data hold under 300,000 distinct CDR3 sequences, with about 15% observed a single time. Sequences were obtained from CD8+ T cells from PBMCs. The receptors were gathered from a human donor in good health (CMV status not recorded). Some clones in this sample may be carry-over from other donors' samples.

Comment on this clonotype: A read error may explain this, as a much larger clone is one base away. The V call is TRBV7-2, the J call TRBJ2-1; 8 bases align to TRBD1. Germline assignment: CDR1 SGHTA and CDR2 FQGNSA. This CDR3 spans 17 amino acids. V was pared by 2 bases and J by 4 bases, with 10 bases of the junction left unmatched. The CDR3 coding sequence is TGTGCCAGCAGCTTAATAGTGAATGGGGACAGGTACAATGAGCAGTTCTTC. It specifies CASSLIVNGDRYNEQFF.

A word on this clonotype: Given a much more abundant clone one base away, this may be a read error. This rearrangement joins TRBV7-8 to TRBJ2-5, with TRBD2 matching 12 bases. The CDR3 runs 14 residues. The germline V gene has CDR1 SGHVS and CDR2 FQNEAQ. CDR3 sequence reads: CTSSPKLLAGGWDF. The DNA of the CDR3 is TGTACCAGCAGCCCAAAGCTACTAGCGGGGGGTTGGGACTTC.

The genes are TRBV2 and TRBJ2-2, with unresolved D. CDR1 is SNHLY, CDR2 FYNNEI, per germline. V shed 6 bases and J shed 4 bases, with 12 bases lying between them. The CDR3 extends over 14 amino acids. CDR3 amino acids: CASRFQSGTGELFF. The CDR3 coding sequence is TGTGCCAGCAGGTTCCAGTCGGGCACCGGGGAGCTGTTTTTT.

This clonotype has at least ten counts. CDR3 nucleotides: TGTGCCAGCAGCTTAGTGGCAGGGCCTTACAATGAGCAGTTCTTC. Amino acids: CASSLVAGPYNEQFF. The chain employs TRBV7-6 and TRBJ2-1; a weak D match, TRBD1 (5 bases). Trimming pared 1 base from V and 4 bases from J, leaving 11 bases between. The germline V gene has CDR1 SGHVS and CDR2 FNYEAQ. The CDR3 has 15 amino acids.

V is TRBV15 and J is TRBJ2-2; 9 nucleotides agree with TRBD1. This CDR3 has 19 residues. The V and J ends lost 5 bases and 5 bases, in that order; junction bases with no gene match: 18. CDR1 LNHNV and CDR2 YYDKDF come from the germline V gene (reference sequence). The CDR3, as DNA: TGTGCCACCAGCGCACGAGACCGGACGGACAGGGGATTAACCGGGGAGCTGTTTTTT. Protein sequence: CATSARDRTDRGLTGELFF.